These 2 T cell receptor beta chains were sequenced from one sample in a study of shared clonotypes between healthy human individuals. Method: immunoSEQ multiplex PCR; TCRdb's copy keeps in-frame clones and lacks some. The table records about 1.5 million clones, 98% of them present only once. The sequencing input was naive CD4+ T cells sorted from blood. Subset of the sample: CD45RA+ positively selected. These receptor sequences come from a man aged 25-45 years in good health.

The J gene is TRBJ2-5, the V gene TRBV7-9, with TRBD1 as a possible D gene (5 bases). The CDR3 loop spans 16 amino acids. Trimming cost V 5 bases and J 1 base, with 17 bases left between them. CDR1 and CDR2 from the germline V gene are SEHNR and FQNEAQ (reference sequence). CDR3 sequence: CASSTKLGRFQETQYF. CDR3 nucleotide sequence: TGTGCCAGCAGCACGAAACTGGGGCGGTTCCAAGAGACCCAGTACTTC.

This clone was counted a single time. V and J are TRBV11-2 and TRBJ2-7; D remains ambiguous. V was shortened by 5 bases and J by 1 base, with 12 bases between the two germline ends. CDR3 length: 14 amino acids. The germline CDR1 and CDR2 sequences are SGHAT and FQNNGV. CDR3 sequence reads: CASSLPGLSYEQYF. In DNA form, the CDR3 reads TGTGCCAGCAGCCTACCCGGGTTATCCTACGAGCAGTACTTC.